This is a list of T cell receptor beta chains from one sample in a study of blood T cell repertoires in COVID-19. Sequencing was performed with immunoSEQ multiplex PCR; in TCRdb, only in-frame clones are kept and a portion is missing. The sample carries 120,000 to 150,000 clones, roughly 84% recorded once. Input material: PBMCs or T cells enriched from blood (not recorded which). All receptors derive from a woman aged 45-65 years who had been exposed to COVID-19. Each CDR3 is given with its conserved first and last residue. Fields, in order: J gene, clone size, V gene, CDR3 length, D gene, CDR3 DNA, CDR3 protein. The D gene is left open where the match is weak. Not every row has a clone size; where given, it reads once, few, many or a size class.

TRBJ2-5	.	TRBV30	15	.	TGTGCCTGGTTGAAGGTTAGAGACCTCAAGCAGGCCCAGTACTTC	CAWLKVRDLKQAQYF
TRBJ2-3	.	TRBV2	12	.	TGTGCCAGCAGGGCTGACACAGATACGCAGTATTTT	CASRADTDTQYF
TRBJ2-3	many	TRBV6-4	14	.	TGTGCCAGCAGTGACTCGCAGGGCACAGATACGCAGTATTTT	CASSDSQGTDTQYF
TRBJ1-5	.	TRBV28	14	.	TGTGCCAGCAGTTTCGGGAGGGGCAATCAGCCCCAGCATTTT	CASSFGRGNQPQHF
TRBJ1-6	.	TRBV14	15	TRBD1	TGTGCCAGCAGCCATAGACAGGGTCAAAATTCACCCCTCCACTTT	CASSHRQGQNSPLHF
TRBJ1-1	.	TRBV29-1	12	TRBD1	TGCAGCGTGGACAGGAGTAACACTGAAGCTTTCTTT	CSVDRSNTEAFF
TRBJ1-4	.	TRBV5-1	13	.	TGCGCCAGCAGCTTTCCGGACAGAGAAAAACTGTTTTTT	CASSFPDREKLFF
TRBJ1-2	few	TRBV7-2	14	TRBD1	TGTGCCAGCAGCGCTCGACAGGGACTCTATGGCTACACCTTC	CASSARQGLYGYTF
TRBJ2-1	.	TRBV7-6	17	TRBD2	TGTGCCAGCAGCTTAGACGTCCCCAGCGGGAGTATGAATGAGCAGTTCTTC	CASSLDVPSGSMNEQFF
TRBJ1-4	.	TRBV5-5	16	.	TGTGCCAGCAGCCTCCATCCGGGAACAACTAATGAAAAACTGTTTTTT	CASSLHPGTTNEKLFF
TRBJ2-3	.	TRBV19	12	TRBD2	TGTGCCAGTAAGGGAGGGCCGAATACGCAGTATTTT	CASKGGPNTQYF
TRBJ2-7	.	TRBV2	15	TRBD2	TGTGCCAGCTCGAACTCGGGACTAGGGCGGAACGAGCAGTACTTC	CASSNSGLGRNEQYF
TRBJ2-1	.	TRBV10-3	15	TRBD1	TGTGCCATCAGTGCGGGGGGACAGGGGGCGGATGAGCAGTTCTTC	CAISAGGQGADEQFF
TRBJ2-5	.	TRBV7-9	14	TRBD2	TGTGCCAGCAATCCGGGGGGAGGACGGGAGACCCAGTACTTC	CASNPGGGRETQYF
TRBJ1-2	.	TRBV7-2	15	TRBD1	TGTGCCAGCACCGACAGGGGCCCTAACAACTATGGCTACACCTTC	CASTDRGPNNYGYTF
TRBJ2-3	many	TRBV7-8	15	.	TGTGCCAGCAGCCCGGAGGTCCCCCACACAGATACGCAGTATTTT	CASSPEVPHTDTQYF
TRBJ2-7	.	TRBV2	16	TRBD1	TGTGCCACACGGGCCGGACAGGGAATCGAATGGCGAGAGCAGTACTTC	CATRAGQGIEWREQYF
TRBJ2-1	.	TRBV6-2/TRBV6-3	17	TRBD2	TGTGCCAGCAGTTACTCACCGGGACTAGCGGGAGGGTATGAGCAGTTCTTC	CASSYSPGLAGGYEQFF
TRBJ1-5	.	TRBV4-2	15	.	TGTGCCAGCAGCCAGGAAGATAACAGGGTTCAGCCCCAGCATTTT	CASSQEDNRVQPQHF
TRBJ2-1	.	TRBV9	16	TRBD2	TGTGCCAGCAGCGCCATCGGGACGGCGGGAGACAATGAGCAGTTCTTC	CASSAIGTAGDNEQFF
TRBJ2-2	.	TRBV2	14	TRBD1	TGTGCCAGAAAGACAGGGTCGAACACCGGGGAGCTGTTTTTT	CARKTGSNTGELFF
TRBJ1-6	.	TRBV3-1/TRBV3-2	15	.	TGTGCCAGCAGCCAAGCTACCGCCCTTGGTTCACCCCTCCACTTT	CASSQATALGSPLHF